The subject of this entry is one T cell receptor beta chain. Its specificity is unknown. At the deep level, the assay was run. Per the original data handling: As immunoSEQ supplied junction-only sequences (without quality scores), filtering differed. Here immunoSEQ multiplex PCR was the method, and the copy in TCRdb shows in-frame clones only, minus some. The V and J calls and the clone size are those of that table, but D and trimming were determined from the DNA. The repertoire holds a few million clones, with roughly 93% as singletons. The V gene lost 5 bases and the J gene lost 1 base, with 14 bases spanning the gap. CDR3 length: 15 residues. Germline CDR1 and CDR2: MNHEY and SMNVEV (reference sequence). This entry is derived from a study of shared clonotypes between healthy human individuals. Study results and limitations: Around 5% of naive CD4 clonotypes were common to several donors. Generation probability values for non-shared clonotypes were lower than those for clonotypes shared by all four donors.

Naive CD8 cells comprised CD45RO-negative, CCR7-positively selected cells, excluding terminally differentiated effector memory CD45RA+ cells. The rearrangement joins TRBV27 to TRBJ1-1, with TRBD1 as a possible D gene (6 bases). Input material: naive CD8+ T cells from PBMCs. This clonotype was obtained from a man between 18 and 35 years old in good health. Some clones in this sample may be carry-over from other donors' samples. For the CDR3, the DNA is TGTGCCAGCAGTCCGGGGGGGCGATGGAACACTGAAGCTTTCTTT. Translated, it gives CASSPGGRWNTEAFF.